Listed below are T cell receptor delta chains from one sample, sequenced in a study of γδ T cells in repeated Plasmodium falciparum infection. TCRdb applied CATT to the multiplex PCR reads for clone calling. The sample records over 45,000 delta-chain clones, less than 2% being singletons. Sequenced input: gamma-delta T cells from blood. The source is a pool of human donors (malaria-infected and uninfected, not separated). Both conserved end residues are part of each CDR3. D genes are given only for firm matches. The size field reads how often the clone was seen (once, few, many) or a class if it is expanded.

abundance,v_gene,d_gene,j_gene,len,CDR3nt,CDR3aa
many,TRDV2,NA,TRDJ1,16,TGTGCCTGTGACACCGTAGGGGACCGGGAGACCGATAAACTCATCTTT,CACDTVGDRETDKLIF
many,TRDV1,NA,TRDJ1,22,TGTGCTCTTGGGGCGATGTCCCGGATTTACTGGACATGGAGGGAGTACACCGATAAACTCATCTTT,CALGAMSRIYWTWREYTDKLIF
many,TRDV3,NA,TRDJ1,20,TGTGCCTTGCGGCCCCTTCCTAGTGGGGGGATACTGCTATACACCGATAAACTCATCTTT,CALRPLPSGGILLYTDKLIF
many,TRDV2,TRDD3,TRDJ1,19,TGTGCCTGTGACACCGTCGCTGGGGGACCAGAAACGTACACCGATAAACTCATCTTT,CACDTVAGGPETYTDKLIF
few,TRAV29/DV5,NA,TRDJ1,20,NA,CSVLLCSKRSVFPGSDKLIF
many,TRDV2,TRDD3,TRDJ1,17,TGTGCCTGTGACGTACTGGGGGATACCGGTGCCACCGATAAACTCATCTTT,CACDVLGDTGATDKLIF
many,TRDV1,TRDD3,TRDJ1,18,TGTGCTCTTGGGGAACTTCAGGTGGGGGACGACTACACCGATAAACTCATCTTT,CALGELQVGDDYTDKLIF
few,TRDV1,NA,TRDJ1,25,TGTGCTCTTGGGTTACCGTACTTCCTACGCCTAACTGGGGGGCTCCCCCGGGCTACTCCCCATAAACTCATCTTT,CALGLPYFLRLTGGLPRATPHKLIF
many,TRDV1,TRDD3,TRDJ1,23,TGTGCTCTTGGGGAACTGTCCCTAATATGTAGAAGGGGGATACGCAGGTACACCGATAAACTCATCTTT,CALGELSLICRRGIRRYTDKLIF
many,TRDV1,TRDD3,TRDJ1,22,TGTGCTCTTGGGGAAAACGGGGGTCACTGGGGGATGACTGGCCCGTACACCGATAAACTCATCTTT,CALGENGGHWGMTGPYTDKLIF